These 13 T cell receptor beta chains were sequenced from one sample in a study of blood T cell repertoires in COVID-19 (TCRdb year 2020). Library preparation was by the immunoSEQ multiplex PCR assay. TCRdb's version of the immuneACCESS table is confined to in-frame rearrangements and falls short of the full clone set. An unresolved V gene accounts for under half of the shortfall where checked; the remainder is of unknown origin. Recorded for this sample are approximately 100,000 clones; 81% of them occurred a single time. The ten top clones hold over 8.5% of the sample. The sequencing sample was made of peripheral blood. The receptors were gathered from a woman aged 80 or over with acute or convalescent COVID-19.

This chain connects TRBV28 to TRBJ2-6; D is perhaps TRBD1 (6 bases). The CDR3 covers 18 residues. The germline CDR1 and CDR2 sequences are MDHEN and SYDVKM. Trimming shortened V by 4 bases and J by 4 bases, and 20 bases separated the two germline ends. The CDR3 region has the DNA TGTGCCAGCAGTTACTGGGACATCGGGCCTCTGGGGGCCAACGTCCTGACTTTC. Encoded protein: CASSYWDIGPLGANVLTF.

CDR3 DNA sequence: TGTGCCAGCAGCCCCGGAGGGTCGGTTTCACCCCTCCACTTT. It yields the protein CASSPGGSVSPLHF. The chain is built from TRBV6-5 and TRBJ1-6; D remains unclear. This CDR3 has 14 residues. V lost 6 bases and J lost 9, with 15 bases in between. Germline lookup yields CDR1 MNHEY and CDR2 SVGAGI.

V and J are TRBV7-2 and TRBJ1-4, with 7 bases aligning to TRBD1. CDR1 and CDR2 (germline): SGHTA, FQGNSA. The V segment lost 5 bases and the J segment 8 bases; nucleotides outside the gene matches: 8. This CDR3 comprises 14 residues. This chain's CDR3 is CASSGDRAGEKLFF. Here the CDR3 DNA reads TGTGCCAGCAGCGGAGACAGGGCGGGCGAAAAACTGTTTTTT.

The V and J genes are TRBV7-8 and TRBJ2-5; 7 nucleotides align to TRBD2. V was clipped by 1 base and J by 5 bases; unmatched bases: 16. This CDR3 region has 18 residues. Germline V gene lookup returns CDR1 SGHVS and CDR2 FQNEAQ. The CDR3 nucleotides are TGTGCCAGCAGCTTAGGTTACGGGGGGAGCATACGTAAGGAGACCCAGTACTTC. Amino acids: CASSLGYGGSIRKETQYF.

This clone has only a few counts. For the CDR3, the DNA is TGTGCCTGGAGTGTAGCAGGGGGCGGCCCAGATACGCAGTATTTT. Translated, it gives CAWSVAGGGPDTQYF. This sequence joins TRBV30 and TRBJ2-3; TRBD1 agrees at 8 bases. Losses at the gene ends were 0 bases for V and 4 bases for J; bases not matched to a gene: 6. Germline V lookup: CDR1 GTSNPN, CDR2 SVGIG (reference sequence). This CDR3 region has 15 residues.

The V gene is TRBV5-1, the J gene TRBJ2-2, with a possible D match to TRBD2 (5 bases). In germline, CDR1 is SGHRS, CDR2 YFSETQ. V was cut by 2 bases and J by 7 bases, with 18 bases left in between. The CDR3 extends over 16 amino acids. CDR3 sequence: CASSLGSTRMNGELFF. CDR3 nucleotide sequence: TGCGCCAGCAGCTTAGGGTCCACTAGAATGAACGGGGAGCTGTTTTTT.

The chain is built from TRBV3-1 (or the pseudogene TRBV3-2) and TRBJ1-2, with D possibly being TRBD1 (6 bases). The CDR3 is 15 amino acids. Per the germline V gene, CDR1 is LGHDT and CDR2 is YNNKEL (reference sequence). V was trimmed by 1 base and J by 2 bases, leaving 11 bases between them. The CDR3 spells CASSQAPTGNYGYTF. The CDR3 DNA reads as TGTGCCAGCAGCCAAGCTCCAACAGGGAACTATGGCTACACCTTC.

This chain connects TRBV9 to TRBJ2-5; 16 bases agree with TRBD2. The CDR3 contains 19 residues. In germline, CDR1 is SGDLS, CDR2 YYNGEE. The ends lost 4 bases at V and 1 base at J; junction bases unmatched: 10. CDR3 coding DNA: TGTGCCAGCAGCTTATCAACCGGGACTAGCGGGGGGGCCCAAGAGACCCAGTACTTC. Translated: CASSLSTGTSGGAQETQYF.

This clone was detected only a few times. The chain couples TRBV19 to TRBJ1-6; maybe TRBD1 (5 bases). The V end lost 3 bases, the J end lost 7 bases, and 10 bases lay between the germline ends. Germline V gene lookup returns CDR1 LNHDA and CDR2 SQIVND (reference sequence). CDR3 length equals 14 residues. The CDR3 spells CASSIIQGNSPLHF. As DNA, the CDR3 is TGTGCCAGTAGTATCATCCAGGGAAATTCACCCCTCCACTTT. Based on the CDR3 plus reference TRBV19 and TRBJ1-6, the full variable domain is DGGITQSPKYLFRKEGQNVTLSCEQNLNHDAMYWYRQDPGQGLRLIYYSQIVNDFQKGDIAEGYSVSREKKESFPLTVTSAQKNPTAFYLCASSIIQGNSPLHFGNGTRLTVT.

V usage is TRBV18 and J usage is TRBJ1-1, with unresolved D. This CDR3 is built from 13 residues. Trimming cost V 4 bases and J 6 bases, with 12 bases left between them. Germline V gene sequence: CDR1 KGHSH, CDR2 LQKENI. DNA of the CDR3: TGTGCCAGCTCACAAGACATTATATCTGAAGCTTTCTTT. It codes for CASSQDIISEAFF. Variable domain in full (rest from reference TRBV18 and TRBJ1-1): NAGVMQNPRHLVRRRGQEARLRCSPMKGHSHVYWYRQLPEEGLKFMVYLQKENIIDESGMPKERFSAEFPKEGPSILRIQQVVRGDSAAYFCASSQDIISEAFFGQGTRLTVV.

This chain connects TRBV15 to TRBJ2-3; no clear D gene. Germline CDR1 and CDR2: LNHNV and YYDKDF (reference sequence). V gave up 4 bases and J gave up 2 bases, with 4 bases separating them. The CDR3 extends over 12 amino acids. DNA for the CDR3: TGTGCCACCAGCACCTACACAGATACGCAGTATTTT. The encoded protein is CATSTYTDTQYF.

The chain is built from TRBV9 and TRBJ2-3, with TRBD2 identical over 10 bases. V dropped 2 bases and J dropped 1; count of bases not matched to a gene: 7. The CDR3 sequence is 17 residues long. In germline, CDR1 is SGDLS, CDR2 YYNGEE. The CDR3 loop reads CASSVGGLAGGTDTQYF. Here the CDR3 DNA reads TGTGCCAGCAGCGTCGGGGGGCTAGCGGGGGGCACAGATACGCAGTATTTT.

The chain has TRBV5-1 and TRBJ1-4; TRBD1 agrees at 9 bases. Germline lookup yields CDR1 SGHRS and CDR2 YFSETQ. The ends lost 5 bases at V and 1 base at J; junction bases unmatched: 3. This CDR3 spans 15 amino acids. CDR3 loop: CASRTGQGTNEKLFF. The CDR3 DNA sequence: TGCGCCAGCAGGACGGGACAGGGAACTAATGAAAAACTGTTTTTT.